This T cell receptor (beta chain) was recovered during a study of T cell repertoires in cytomegalovirus infection (dated by TCRdb to between 2017 and 2020). The study in broad terms: Donor HLA type was relevant to the analysis, because carriage of CMV infection together with the matching HLA type was indicated by public TCR beta signatures.

Trimming at the junction amounts to 8 bases on V and 5 bases on J, and the germline ends lie 26 bases apart. The CDR3 goes from the cysteine to the phenylalanine over 17 residues. CDR3 DNA only is kept here, 51 bases in frame from base 1. Via the germline V gene, CDR1 is SGHTA and CDR2 FQGTGA. The paper as a whole reports these results and caveats: The ex vivo response was dominated by HLA-C-restricted CMV-specific TCR beta clonotypes, and the single most frequent clonotype in two of eight donors was supplied by these HLA-C-restricted clonotypes. Carriers of CMV infection plus the relevant HLA type were discriminated by the cumulative frequency of public TCR beta family members in the study cohort and in an independent 352-donor cohort.

The run used an Illumina HiSeq 1500. TCRdb took the public reads, trimmed them with fastp at Q25, ran MiXCR for clone calling and kept in-frame beta chains. Merged by CDR3 protein, the rows form single entries marked with the most common genes and DNA. This sample is represented by under 300,000 distinct CDR3 sequences; about 12% of them were singletons. 1.5% to 2% of the sample belongs to the ten largest clones. This clonotype was seen repeatedly, ten times or more. The target of this receptor is not known. No qualities accompany the bases; no much larger clone lies one base away. This receptor was taken from a human donor in good health (CMV status not recorded). Some clones in this sample may be carry-over from other donors' samples. The chain uses TRBV7-3 and TRBJ2-3; possibly the D gene is TRBD2, per 7 matching bases. The sequenced sample was PBMCs. The sequenced DNA: TGTGCCAGCGGCGGGAGAGGGGGACCCACCTCGGGAGATACGCAGTATTTT. This is translated as CASGGRGGPTSGDTQYF.